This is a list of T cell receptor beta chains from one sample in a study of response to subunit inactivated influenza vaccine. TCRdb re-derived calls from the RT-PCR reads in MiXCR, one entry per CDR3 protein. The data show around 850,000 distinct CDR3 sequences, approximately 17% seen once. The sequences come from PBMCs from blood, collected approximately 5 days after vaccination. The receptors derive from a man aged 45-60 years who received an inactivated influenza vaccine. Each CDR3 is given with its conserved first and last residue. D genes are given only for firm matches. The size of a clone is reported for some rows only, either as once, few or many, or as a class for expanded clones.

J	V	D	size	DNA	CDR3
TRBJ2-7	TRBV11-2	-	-	TGTGCCAGCACTACGCTCCGGGCTTCCTACGAGCAGTACTTC	CASTTLRASYEQYF
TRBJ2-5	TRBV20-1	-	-	TGCAGTGCCATCCAGGGAGGTGTACAAGAGACCCAGTACTTC	CSAIQGGVQETQYF
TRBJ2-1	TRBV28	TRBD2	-	TGTGCCAGCGAGAAACTAGCGGGAGTTGGGAATGAGCAGTTCTTC	CASEKLAGVGNEQFF
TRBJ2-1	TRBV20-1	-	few	TGCAGTGGCCGCTATGCGAGGGAAGATGAGCAGTTCTTC	CSGRYAREDEQFF
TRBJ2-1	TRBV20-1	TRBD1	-	TGCAGTGCTGGGACAGGGGGCGGTGAGCAGTTCTTC	CSAGTGGGEQFF
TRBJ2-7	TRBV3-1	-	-	TGTGCCAGCAGCCATACGACAGGACGTGGCTCCTACGAGCAGTACTTC	CASSHTTGRGSYEQYF
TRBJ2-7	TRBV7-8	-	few	TGTGCCAGCAGCTTAGCTTGGGCCGAGCAGTACTTC	CASSLAWAEQYF
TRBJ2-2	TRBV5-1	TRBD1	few	TGCGCCAGCAGGCTGGGCAGGGGGCGGACCGGGGAGCTGTTTTTT	CASRLGRGRTGELFF
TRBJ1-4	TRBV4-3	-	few	TGCGCCAGCAGCCATGGGTTGGGGGCGGGGGAAAAACTGTTTTTT	CASSHGLGAGEKLFF
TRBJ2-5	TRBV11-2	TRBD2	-	TGTGCCAGCAGAAGGTACGGGACACTAGCGGACCAAGAGACCCAGTACTTC	CASRRYGTLADQETQYF
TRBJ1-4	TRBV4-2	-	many	TGTGCCAGCAGCCCCCAGAATGAAAAACTGTTTTTT	CASSPQNEKLFF
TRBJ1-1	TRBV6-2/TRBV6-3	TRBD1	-	TGTGCCAGCAGTTATGGGGACAGAGAAGCTTTCTTT	CASSYGDREAFF
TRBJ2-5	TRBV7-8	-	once	TGTGCCAGCAGCTTATATTCCTGGAAGAGACTCCAAGAGACCCAGTACTTC	CASSLYSWKRLQETQYF
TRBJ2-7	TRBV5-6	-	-	TGTGCCAGCAGCCTGGCCGGGACTCCCACTTACGAGCAGTACTTC	CASSLAGTPTYEQYF
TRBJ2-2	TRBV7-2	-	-	TGTGCCAGCAGAAAAGGGGGGGACGGAAACACCGGGGAGCTGTTTTTT	CASRKGGDGNTGELFF
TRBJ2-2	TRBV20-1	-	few	TGCAGTGCTAGGATCACAGGGCGGAGCGGGGAGCTGTTTTTT	CSARITGRSGELFF
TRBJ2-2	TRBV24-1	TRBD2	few	TGTGCCACCAGTGATTTCGGGGAGGGCCAGATCGGGGAGCTGTTTTTT	CATSDFGEGQIGELFF
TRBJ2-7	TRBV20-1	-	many	TGCAGTGCTAGAGATGGGGGGCTCCGACGATCCGAGCAGTACTTC	CSARDGGLRRSEQYF
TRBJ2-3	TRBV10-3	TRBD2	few	TGTGCCATCAGTGCTGCGGGGGGTAGCACAGATACGCAGTATTTT	CAISAAGGSTDTQYF
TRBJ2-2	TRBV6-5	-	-	TGTGCCAGCAGACTCGTCGACACCGGGGAGCTGTTTTTT	CASRLVDTGELFF
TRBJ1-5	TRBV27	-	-	TGTGCCAGCAGTTTAACTCGGGGGGGAAATCAGCCCCAGCATTTT	CASSLTRGGNQPQHF
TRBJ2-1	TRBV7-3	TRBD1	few	TGTGCCAGCAGCTTAACGGGACAGTCTACCGATGAGCAGTTCTTC	CASSLTGQSTDEQFF
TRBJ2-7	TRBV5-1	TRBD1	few	TGCGCCAGCAGGTCCGCATCCGGGACAGAGATCTACGAGCAGTACTTC	CASRSASGTEIYEQYF
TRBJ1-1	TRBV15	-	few	TGTGCCACCAGCAGAGTACAGGCCCGGAACACTGAAGCTTTCTTT	CATSRVQARNTEAFF
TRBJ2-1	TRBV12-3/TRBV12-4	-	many	TGTGCCAGCAGTCTCCCGGGACTGAGCTCCTACAATGAGCAGTTCTTC	CASSLPGLSSYNEQFF
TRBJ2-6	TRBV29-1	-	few	TGCAGCGTTGAAGATCTGAAGGGTCTGGGGGCCAACGTCCTGACTTTC	CSVEDLKGLGANVLTF
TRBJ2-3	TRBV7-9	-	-	TGTGCCAGCAGCTTCGTAGGGGCAGATACGCAGTATTTT	CASSFVGADTQYF
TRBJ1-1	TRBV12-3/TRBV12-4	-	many	TGTGCCAGCAGACTGGACGGGGCGAACACTGAAGCTTTCTTT	CASRLDGANTEAFF
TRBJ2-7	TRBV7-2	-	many	TGTGCCAGCAGCTTAACGGTCTCTGACGAGCAGTACTTC	CASSLTVSDEQYF
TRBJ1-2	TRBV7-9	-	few	TGTGCCAGCAGCTCCTTTACTAGTGTTTTGGGCTACACCTTC	CASSSFTSVLGYTF
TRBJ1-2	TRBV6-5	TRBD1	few	TGTGCCAGCAGTTACAGGGACAGGCGCGGACCTTTCTATGGCTACACCTTC	CASSYRDRRGPFYGYTF
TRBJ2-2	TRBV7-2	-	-	TGTGCCAGCAGCTTAGTTTCGGGGAATGGCGGGGAGCTGTTTTTT	CASSLVSGNGGELFF
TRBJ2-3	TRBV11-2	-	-	TGTGCCAGCAGCTTAGTCTCCGGGGGTCTCACAGATACGCAGTATTTT	CASSLVSGGLTDTQYF
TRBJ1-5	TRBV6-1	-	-	TGTGCCAGCCACGGGACCCTCAATCAGCCCCAGCATTTT	CASHGTLNQPQHF
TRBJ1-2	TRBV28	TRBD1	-	TGTGCCAGCAGAGAGACCGGGACAGGGTTCTTCTTTGGCTACACCTTC	CASRETGTGFFFGYTF
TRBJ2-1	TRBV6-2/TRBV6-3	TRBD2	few	TGTGCCAGCAGTTATTACGCTAGCGGGAGGGCCTTGGAGCAGTTCTTC	CASSYYASGRALEQFF
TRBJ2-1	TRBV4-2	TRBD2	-	TGTGCCAGCAGCCGATTCCTTGTAAAAGCGGGAGTGGTTCATGAGCAGTTCTTC	CASSRFLVKAGVVHEQFF
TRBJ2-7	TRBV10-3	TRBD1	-	TGTGCCAGTTCCGGGACAGGAGAGAGAGAGCAGTACTTC	CASSGTGEREQYF
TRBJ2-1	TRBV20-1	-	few	TGCAGTGCACACGCCAACTCTTACTCCTACAATGAGCAGTTCTTC	CSAHANSYSYNEQFF
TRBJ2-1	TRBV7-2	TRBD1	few	TGTGCCAGCAGCTCCCCGACAGGGGGAAATGAGCAGTTCTTC	CASSSPTGGNEQFF
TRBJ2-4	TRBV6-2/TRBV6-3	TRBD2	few	TGTGCCAGCAGCCCCTCAGGGAGGGGAAACATTCAGTACTTC	CASSPSGRGNIQYF
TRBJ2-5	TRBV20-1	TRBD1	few	TGCAGTGCTAGAGGGGACAGAAAAGAGACCCAGTACTTC	CSARGDRKETQYF
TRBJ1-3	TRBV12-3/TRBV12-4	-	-	TGTGCCAGCAGTTCAATTCGGGAAAACACCATATATTTT	CASSSIRENTIYF
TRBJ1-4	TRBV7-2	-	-	TGTGCCAGCAGCTTATTCGGGGTGGGGGAAAAACTGTTTTTT	CASSLFGVGEKLFF
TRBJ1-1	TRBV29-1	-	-	TGCAGCGTTTCGACTGACACTGAAGCTTTCTTT	CSVSTDTEAFF
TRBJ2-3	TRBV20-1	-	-	TGCAGTGCTAGAATTCAAGGAACAGATACGCAGTATTTT	CSARIQGTDTQYF
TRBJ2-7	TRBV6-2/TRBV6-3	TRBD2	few	TGTGCCAGCAGTTCCCCGTTAAGAGCGGGGCCGAACTTC	CASSSPLRAGPNF
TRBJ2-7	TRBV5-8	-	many	TGTGCCAGTTCCGGACGGGAGACCTACGAGCAGTACTTC	CASSGRETYEQYF
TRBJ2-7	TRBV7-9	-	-	TGTGCCAGCAGACTAGACGGGTCGGCGGCCTCCGAGCAGTACTTC	CASRLDGSAASEQYF
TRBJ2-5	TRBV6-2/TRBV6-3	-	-	TGTGCCAGCAGTTACTTCGGGACACAAGAGACCCAGTACTTC	CASSYFGTQETQYF
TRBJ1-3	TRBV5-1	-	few	TGCGCCAGCAGCTTGGGGCAGGGACACTCTGGAAACACCATATATTTT	CASSLGQGHSGNTIYF
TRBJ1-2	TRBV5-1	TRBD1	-	TGCGCCAGCAGCGCACTACCGACAGGGGAAGCTGGCTACACCTTC	CASSALPTGEAGYTF
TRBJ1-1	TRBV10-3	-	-	TGTGCCATCAGTGAGGTACAAGCCTTTAAAGGTGGCACTGAAGCTTTCTTT	CAISEVQAFKGGTEAFF
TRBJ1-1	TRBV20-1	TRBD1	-	TGCAGTGCTTTCAAGACAGGGGGGAACACTGAAGCTTTCTTT	CSAFKTGGNTEAFF
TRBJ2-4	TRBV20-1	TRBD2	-	TGCAGTGCCACAGCGGGAGGATTTCCCAACATTCAGTACTTC	CSATAGGFPNIQYF
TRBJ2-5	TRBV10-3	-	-	TGTGCCATCAGTGAGTCGATGGCGACCCAGTACTTC	CAISESMATQYF
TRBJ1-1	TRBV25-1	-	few	TGTGCCAGCAGATACAGCCTTGGCCTGAACACTGAAGCTTTCTTT	CASRYSLGLNTEAFF
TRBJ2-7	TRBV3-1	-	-	TGTGCCAGCAGGCAGGGAGGTAACGAGCAGTACTTC	CASRQGGNEQYF
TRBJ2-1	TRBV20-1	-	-	TGCAGTGCTAGAGTCGCCCTAAATGAGCAGTTCTTC	CSARVALNEQFF
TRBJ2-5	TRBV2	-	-	TGTGCCAGCAGTGTCACCCAAGAGACCCAGTACTTC	CASSVTQETQYF